The 27 T cell receptor beta chains listed next were all sequenced from one sample in a study of CD8+ T cells in alopecia areata. The authors extracted RNA and reverse transcribed it into cDNA as the sequencing template. TCRdb's copy holds only in-frame clones and misses some; the assay was immunoSEQ multiplex PCR. The sample shows just over 150,000 clones, 45% to 55% of them seen only once. This specimen consisted of CD8+ T cells sorted from blood, obtained at week 0. These receptors all stem from a human donor with alopecia areata.

This clone was found once. CDR3 in DNA: TGTGCCAGCAGGAGGGGACAGGCGAACACCGGGGAGCTGTTTTTT. It is translated as CASRRGQANTGELFF. V is TRBV6-5 and J is TRBJ2-2, with TRBD1 matching 8 bases. The junction had 3 bases not matched to a gene; V was cut back by 6 bases and J by 0 bases. Germline CDR1 and CDR2: MNHEY and SVGAGI. This CDR3 is 15 amino acids long.

This chain connects TRBV30 to TRBJ2-7; no firm D call. The germline V and J ends were trimmed by 3 bases and 0 bases, with 9 bases remaining between them. CDR1 and CDR2 from the germline V gene are GTSNPN and SVGIG (reference sequence). The CDR3 length is 13 residues. CDR3 amino acids: CAWRASSSYEQYF. The CDR3 nucleotides are TGTGCCTGGAGGGCCAGTAGCTCCTACGAGCAGTACTTC.

This chain uses TRBV7-2 with TRBJ2-1; D unclear. V was cut by 2 bases and J by 0 bases, with 8 bases left in between. CDR3 length: 15 residues. Germline CDR1 SGHTA, CDR2 FQGNSA. The CDR3 DNA reads TGTGCCAGCAGCTTAAGATGGGGCTCCTACAATGAGCAGTTCTTC. Translation gives CASSLRWGSYNEQFF.

The chain recombines TRBV19 with TRBJ2-7, with D possibly matching TRBD1 (5 bases). Deletions cut 4 bases from V and 1 base from J, with 8 bases between. Germline V gene data show CDR1 as LNHDA and CDR2 as SQIVND (reference sequence). The CDR3 is 13 amino acids. The DNA of the CDR3 is TGTGCCAGTAGTAGCAGGGATTCCTACGAGCAGTACTTC. This gives the protein CASSSRDSYEQYF.

The chain employs TRBV27 and TRBJ2-1, with 8 bases that match TRBD1. The CDR3 runs to 16 residues. The trim removed 2 bases at V and 6 bases at J, leaving 9 bases unmatched. Per the germline V gene, CDR1 is MNHEY and CDR2 is SMNVEV (reference sequence). CDR3 amino acids: CASSLSQGAGGNEQFF. The CDR3 DNA is TGTGCCAGCAGTTTAAGCCAGGGGGCAGGGGGCAATGAGCAGTTCTTC.

The rearrangement uses TRBV13 and TRBJ2-3; 7 bases align to TRBD2. Germline V gives CDR1 PRHDT, CDR2 FYEKMQ (reference sequence). This CDR3 is 15 amino acids long. V lost 5 bases, J lost 2 bases, and 7 bases stayed unmatched. CDR3 in amino acids: CASSARDYSTDTQYF. The CDR3 DNA follows: TGTGCCAGCAGCGCCCGGGACTACTCCACAGATACGCAGTATTTT.

This clone was found a few times. The chain couples TRBV7-9 to TRBJ1-1, with D possibly matching TRBD1 (5 bases). The CDR3 loop spans 15 amino acids. In germline, CDR1 is SEHNR, CDR2 FQNEAQ (reference sequence). The V end was cut by 5 bases, the J end by 1 base, with 14 bases between. CDR3 sequence (DNA): TGTGCCAGCAGCGGGAGGGGAGGGGCGAACACTGAAGCTTTCTTT. This translates into CASSGRGGANTEAFF.

This chain connects TRBV13 to TRBJ2-3; 8 nucleotides line up with TRBD2. The germline gives CDR1 PRHDT, CDR2 FYEKMQ (reference sequence). The V gene end was trimmed by 5 bases and the J gene end by 6 bases; junction bases not matched to a gene: 13. The CDR3 covers 16 residues. CDR3 in amino acids: CASSPSPGTSLDTQYF. CDR3 bases: TGTGCCAGCAGCCCGAGTCCCGGGACTAGTTTGGATACGCAGTATTTT.

The rearrangement joins TRBV30 to TRBJ1-1, with a possible D match to TRBD1 (5 bases). The CDR3 runs to 14 residues. The V end was cut by 3 bases, the J end by 1 base, with 12 bases between. CDR1 is GTSNPN, CDR2 SVGIG, per germline (reference sequence). CDR3 in amino acids: CAWSPDSWNTEAFF. The CDR3 DNA sequence: TGTGCCTGGAGCCCCGACAGCTGGAACACTGAAGCTTTCTTT.

The J gene is TRBJ2-7, the V gene TRBV29-1, with 9 bases matching TRBD2. The germline V gene has CDR1 SQVTM and CDR2 ANQGSEA. CDR3 length: 14 residues. V gave up 6 bases and J gave up 0 bases; unmatched junction bases: 6. This CDR3 is CSVRGGVSSYEQYF. CDR3 sequence (DNA): TGCAGCGTCCGCGGGGGGGTGAGCTCCTACGAGCAGTACTTC.

The genes are TRBV5-4 and TRBJ2-3, with 11 nucleotides matching TRBD2. After removal of 1 base from V and 3 bases from J, the junction contained 1 base not matched to a gene. CDR1 is SGHNT and CDR2 is YYREEE in the germline V gene (reference sequence). The CDR3 runs 15 residues. CDR3 in amino acids: CASSLTSGGTDTQYF. As DNA, the CDR3 is TGTGCCAGCAGCTTGACTAGCGGGGGTACAGATACGCAGTATTTT.

This clone was detected only a few times. The V gene is TRBV13, the J gene TRBJ2-5, with D unresolved. Germline assignment: CDR1 PRHDT and CDR2 FYEKMQ (reference sequence). CDR3 size: 13 residues. With 3 bases removed from V and 4 bases from J, the gap between germline ends came to 9 bases. CDR3: CASSFYPGETQYF. The CDR3 DNA reads TGTGCCAGCAGCTTTTACCCGGGAGAGACCCAGTACTTC.

V gene TRBV9 combines with J gene TRBJ2-3; perhaps TRBD1 as D (6 bases). The V end was cut by 3 bases, the J end by 4 bases, with 18 bases between. CDR1 and CDR2 (germline): SGDLS, YYNGEE. This CDR3 has 16 residues. CDR3 sequence (DNA): TGTGCCAGCAGCGACCTTGACAGGAAGAACCCAGATACGCAGTATTTT. Protein sequence: CASSDLDRKNPDTQYF.

The V and J genes are TRBV5-6 and TRBJ1-5; 8 bases agree with TRBD1. Trimming cost V 4 bases and J 6 bases; bases outside gene matches: 6. The CDR3 covers 14 residues. In germline, CDR1 is SGHDT, CDR2 YYEEEE. The CDR3 coding sequence is TGTGCCAGCAGCATAGGACAGGGTAGTCAGCCCCAGCATTTT. Residues: CASSIGQGSQPQHF.

This sequence joins TRBV7-3 and TRBJ2-1; D perhaps matches TRBD2 (6 bases). V lost 4 bases and J 7 bases, leaving 8 bases between the germline ends. This CDR3 comprises 12 residues. The germline V gene encodes CDR1 SGHTA and CDR2 FQGTGA. This CDR3 is CASSWDLNEQFF. In nucleotides, the CDR3 is TGTGCCAGCAGCTGGGACTTGAATGAGCAGTTCTTC. Combining the CDR3 with reference TRBV7-3 and TRBJ2-1 gives the whole variable domain GAGVSQTPSNKVTEKGKYVELRCDPISGHTALYWYRQSLGQGPEFLIYFQGTGAADDSGLPNDRFFAVRPEGSVSTLKIQRTERGDSAVYLCASSWDLNEQFFGPGTRLTVL.

The genes are TRBV13 and TRBJ1-2, with TRBD1 as a possible D gene (5 bases). This CDR3 is 15 amino acids long. Trimming stripped 4 bases from V and 6 bases from J, with 18 bases between. Germline values: CDR1 PRHDT, CDR2 FYEKMQ (reference sequence). CDR3 protein: CASSSASGNRDGYTF. The CDR3 DNA reads as TGTGCCAGCAGCTCCGCTTCAGGGAATCGGGATGGCTACACCTTC.

Only a few counts were recorded for this clone. The J gene is TRBJ2-7, the V gene TRBV29-1; 8 positions agree with TRBD1. Germline CDR1 reads SQVTM; CDR2 reads ANQGSEA. The junction had 3 bases not matched to a gene; V was cut back by 2 bases and J by 0 bases. The CDR3 extends over 14 amino acids. The CDR3 protein is CSVELTGASYEQYF. For the CDR3, the DNA is TGCAGCGTTGAACTGACAGGGGCCTCCTACGAGCAGTACTTC.

This clone showed up just a few times. V and J are TRBV4-3 and TRBJ2-3; 7 nucleotides agree with TRBD1. CDR1 LGHNA and CDR2 YSLEER come from the germline V gene. The CDR3 has 13 amino acids. V shed 8 bases, J shed 4 bases, and the junction held 6 bases outside the gene matches. Here the CDR3 reads CASGSDRADTQYF. The CDR3 DNA is TGCGCCAGCGGATCCGACAGGGCAGATACGCAGTATTTT.

The chain is built from TRBV5-1 and TRBJ2-5; D may correspond to TRBD1 or TRBD2 (5 bases each). The length of the CDR3 is 15 residues. Trimming left V 4 bases short and J 1 base short, with 14 bases between. Germline V gene lookup returns CDR1 SGHRS and CDR2 YFSETQ. CDR3 in amino acids: CASSHVGGSQETQYF. The DNA for the CDR3 is TGCGCCAGCAGCCACGTTGGGGGAAGCCAAGAGACCCAGTACTTC. Using reference TRBV5-1 and TRBJ2-5 for the parts outside the CDR3, the full variable domain is KAGVTQTPRYLIKTRGQQVTLSCSPISGHRSVSWYQQTPGQGLQFLFEYFSETQRNKGNFPGRFSGRQFSNSRSEMNVSTLELGDSALYLCASSHVGGSQETQYFGPGTRLLVL.

The V and J genes are TRBV11-1 and TRBJ2-1, with TRBD2 matching over 7 bases. Trimming cost V 2 bases and J 6 bases; bases outside gene matches: 1. Germline lookup yields CDR1 SGHAT and CDR2 FQDESV (reference sequence). The CDR3 spans 13 residues. In DNA form, the CDR3 reads TGTGCCAGCAGCTTACCGGGGGGCAATGAGCAGTTCTTC. It yields the protein CASSLPGGNEQFF. The full variable domain, completed using reference TRBV11-1 and TRBJ2-1, is EAEVAQSPRYKITEKSQAVAFWCDPISGHATLYWYRQILGQGPELLVQFQDESVVDDSQLPKDRFSAERLKGVDSTLKIQPAELGDSAMYLCASSLPGGNEQFFGPGTRLTVL.

The chain joins TRBV30 to TRBJ1-5; possibly TRBD1 for D (6 bases). V was clipped by 1 base and J by 6 bases, with 13 bases between them. This CDR3 has 14 residues. From germline, CDR1 is GTSNPN and CDR2 SVGIG (reference sequence). CDR3 region: CAWSDRGGGQPQHF. The DNA for the CDR3 is TGTGCCTGGAGTGATCGGGGGGGCGGTCAGCCCCAGCATTTT.

The chain is built from TRBV6-5 and TRBJ2-3; the D gene is possibly TRBD1 (6 bases). V was cut by 6 bases and J by 2 bases, with 15 bases left in between. This CDR3 is built from 15 residues. CDR1 is MNHEY, CDR2 SVGAGI, per germline. CDR3 amino acids: CASSRDRSYTDTQYF. The CDR3 DNA sequence: TGTGCCAGCAGCAGAGACAGGTCCTACACAGATACGCAGTATTTT.

This sequence joins TRBV23-1 and TRBJ2-1; D gene ambiguous. TRBV23-1 is sorted into the ORF group, with uncertain function. CDR3 length: 14 amino acids. The V gene lost 7 bases and the J gene lost 0 bases, with 10 bases spanning the gap. CDR3 amino acids: CASTTASSYNEQFF. The CDR3 DNA sequence: TGCGCCAGCACGACGGCCAGCTCCTACAATGAGCAGTTCTTC.

This sequence joins TRBV30 and TRBJ1-5, with D tentatively TRBD1 (6 bases). CDR1 and CDR2 from the germline V gene are GTSNPN and SVGIG (reference sequence). CDR3 length: 14 amino acids. Trimming left V 3 bases short and J 8 bases short, with 17 bases between. The CDR3: CAWSTGFRQEPQHF. In nucleotides, the CDR3 is TGTGCCTGGAGCACAGGGTTTAGACAGGAGCCCCAGCATTTT.

The chain employs TRBV15 and TRBJ2-7; TRBD2 might be the D (5 bases). Germline CDR1 is LNHNV and CDR2 is YYDKDF (reference sequence). The CDR3 contains 17 residues. V shed 0 bases and J shed 2 bases, with 17 bases lying between them. The CDR3 DNA sequence: TGTGCCACCAGCAGAGATCTACCGGTCAGCGGTCCCTACGAGCAGTACTTC. The encoded protein is CATSRDLPVSGPYEQYF.

This clone was counted a single time. The V call is TRBV25-1, the J call TRBJ2-2; D remains unclear. The CDR3 has 11 residues. Germline lookup yields CDR1 MGHDK and CDR2 SYGVNS. Trimming stripped 4 bases from V and 7 bases from J, with 4 bases between. CDR3 in amino acids: CASSGGGELFF. CDR3 nucleotide sequence: TGTGCCAGCAGTGGGGGCGGGGAGCTGTTTTTT.

The chain recombines TRBV7-8 with TRBJ1-6, with D tentatively TRBD1 (6 bases). This CDR3 has 21 amino acids. The germline V gene encodes CDR1 SGHVS and CDR2 FQNEAQ. Trimming shortened V by 0 bases and J by 0 bases, and 21 bases separated the two germline ends. CDR3 sequence (DNA): TGTGCCAGCAGCTTAGCGTACGGCAGGGGAGGGGGTGACTCCTATAATTCACCCCTCCACTTT. Amino acid sequence: CASSLAYGRGGGDSYNSPLHF.